The 26 T cell receptor beta chains below all came from one sample that was sequenced in a study of CD8 T cells in Susac syndrome. Random hexamers were used to reverse transcribe an amount of roughly 0.5 to 1 ug RNA. One entry per CDR3 protein results from TCRdb running MiXCR on the immunoSEQ multiplex PCR reads. Here the sample spans 130,000 to 150,000 distinct CDR3 sequences, around 95% being singletons. The sequencing sample was made of CD4+ T cells from PBMCs. Source of these receptors: a human donor with Susac syndrome.

The rearrangement links TRBV5-4 to TRBJ1-2; 10 bases map to TRBD1. Trimming at V came to 2 bases and at J to 6 bases, leaving 7 bases not matched to a gene. Germline V gene lookup returns CDR1 SGHNT and CDR2 YYREEE (reference sequence). This CDR3 contains 15 residues. The CDR3 DNA follows: TGTGCCAGCAGCTTCCCGGGACAGGGGCGGGATGGCTACACCTTC. Amino acid sequence: CASSFPGQGRDGYTF. Together with reference TRBV5-4 and TRBJ1-2, the CDR3 gives the full variable domain: ETGVTQSPTHLIKTRGQQVTLRCSSQSGHNTVSWYQQALGQGPQFIFQYYREEENGRGNFPPRFSGLQFPNYSSELNVNALELDDSALYLCASSFPGQGRDGYTFGSGTRLTVV.

The chain carries TRBV20-1 and TRBJ2-3; D might be TRBD2 (6 bases). Trimming shortened V by 6 bases and J by 3 bases, and 13 bases separated the two germline ends. CDR1 is DFQATT and CDR2 is SNEGSKA in the germline V gene (reference sequence). This CDR3 is built from 13 residues. The CDR3: CSAQTRRTDTQYF. CDR3 bases: TGCAGTGCCCAGACTAGGCGAACAGATACGCAGTATTTT.

The rearrangement joins TRBV27 to TRBJ1-1; no reliable D call. The CDR3 covers 13 residues. The V gene lost 3 bases and the J gene lost 0 bases, with 5 bases spanning the gap. Germline CDR1 MNHEY, CDR2 SMNVEV (reference sequence). CDR3: CASSFRVNTEAFF. In DNA form, the CDR3 reads TGTGCCAGCAGTTTTCGCGTGAACACTGAAGCTTTCTTT.

The V gene is TRBV11-2, the J gene TRBJ2-2, with D possibly TRBD1 on 6 matching bases. CDR3 length equals 15 residues. V was shortened by 7 bases and J by 2 bases, with 14 bases between the two germline ends. The germline gives CDR1 SGHAT, CDR2 FQNNGV. The CDR3 DNA is TGTGCCAGCACGTTCGGACAGCCTAACACCGGGGAGCTGTTTTTT. Its translation: CASTFGQPNTGELFF.

This chain links TRBV5-1 with TRBJ2-6; no clear D. Trimming cost V 2 bases and J 0 bases, with 3 bases left between them. The CDR3 has 14 amino acids. The germline CDR1 and CDR2 sequences are SGHRS and YFSETQ. The CDR3 DNA follows: TGCGCCAGCAGCTTCGGCTCTGGGGCCAACGTCCTGACTTTC. Translation gives CASSFGSGANVLTF.

The chain combines TRBV20-1 with TRBJ2-1; D ambiguous. V was shortened by 3 bases and J by 0 bases, with 12 bases between the two germline ends. Germline lookup yields CDR1 DFQATT and CDR2 SNEGSKA (reference sequence). This CDR3 contains 15 residues. In DNA form, the CDR3 reads TGCAGTGCTAGTCGGGCACGACACTCCTACAATGAGCAGTTCTTC. Amino acid sequence: CSASRARHSYNEQFF.

This chain joins TRBV12-5 and TRBJ1-2; D not resolved. This CDR3 region has 13 residues. V was shortened by 7 bases and J by 4 bases, with 13 bases between the two germline ends. The germline V gene has CDR1 LGHNT and CDR2 FRNRAP. CDR3 sequence (DNA): TGTGCTAGTGCCGCCGGCGGAAGCTATGGCTACACCTTC. Translation: CASAAGGSYGYTF.

The chain recombines TRBV7-9 with TRBJ2-1; D might be TRBD2 (7 bases). Trimming removed 11 bases from V and 4 bases from J, with 15 bases in between. The CDR3 consists of 13 residues. In germline, CDR1 is SEHNR, CDR2 FQNEAQ (reference sequence). The CDR3 DNA follows: TGTGCCTCCAGGGGAGGGGGTTACAATGAGCAGTTCTTC. Its translation is CASRGGGYNEQFF.

The chain couples TRBV7-2 to TRBJ1-4; a weak D match, TRBD1 (5 bases). Per the germline V gene, CDR1 is SGHTA and CDR2 is FQGNSA. V was clipped by 1 base and J by 10 bases, with 16 bases between them. CDR3 length equals 15 residues. The CDR3 nucleotides read TGTGCCAGCAGCTTAGGTAGTCAGGCCGGGGGAAAACTGTTTTTT. Its protein product is CASSLGSQAGGKLFF.

This chain links TRBV24-1 with TRBJ2-7; the D gene could be TRBD1 or TRBD2 (6 bases each). Trimming stripped 2 bases from V and 1 base from J, with 11 bases between. This CDR3 has 15 residues. The germline gives CDR1 KGHDR, CDR2 SFDVKD. The CDR3 is CATSDSRGVSYEQYF. CDR3 DNA sequence: TGTGCCACCAGTGATTCTAGGGGGGTGTCCTACGAGCAGTACTTC.

The rearrangement joins TRBV27 to TRBJ1-2; TRBD1 aligns across 7 bases. The J segment lost 8 bases and the V segment lost 4 bases, leaving 13 bases of the junction unmatched. CDR1 MNHEY and CDR2 SMNVEV come from the germline V gene (reference sequence). CDR3 length: 15 amino acids. The chain's CDR3 is CASSSSGTAINGYTF. The CDR3 DNA follows: TGTGCCAGCAGTTCCTCCGGGACAGCTATCAACGGCTACACCTTC.

The chain recombines TRBV7-2 with TRBJ2-7; either TRBD1 or TRBD2 may fit D (5 bases each). Germline V gene lookup returns CDR1 SGHTA and CDR2 FQGNSA. With 3 bases removed from V and 3 bases from J, the gap between germline ends came to 18 bases. This CDR3 is 16 amino acids long. CDR3 DNA sequence: TGTGCCAGCAGCTTTCCCCGGGGCCCTGGGGACTACGAGCAGTACTTC. Amino acids: CASSFPRGPGDYEQYF.

This clonotype was observed once. The chain links TRBV3-1 to TRBJ2-6, with no clear D. Trimming left V 1 base short and J 3 bases short, with 13 bases between. Germline lookup yields CDR1 LGHDT and CDR2 YNNKEL (reference sequence). This CDR3 has 17 amino acids. The CDR3 protein is CASSQARAAGGANVLTF. The CDR3 bases are TGTGCCAGCAGCCAAGCAAGGGCCGCAGGTGGGGCCAACGTCCTGACTTTC.

The gene calls are TRBV29-1 and TRBJ2-5, with 12 bases fitting TRBD1. V trimming: 7 bases; J trimming: 5 bases; junction bases outside the gene matches: 8. The CDR3 has 14 residues. Germline values: CDR1 SQVTM, CDR2 ANQGSEA. CDR3 nucleotide sequence: TGCAGCGGGAAGGGACAGGGGGCCTGGGAGACCCAGTACTTC. This translates into CSGKGQGAWETQYF.

The chain uses TRBV4-1 and TRBJ1-1; 9 nucleotides line up with TRBD1. The CDR3 has 15 amino acids. V trimming: 4 bases; J trimming: 2 bases; junction bases outside the gene matches: 5. The germline V gene encodes CDR1 MGHRA and CDR2 YSYEKL. CDR3 DNA sequence: TGCGCCAGCAGCCCTCAGGACAGGGGAAACACTGAAGCTTTCTTT. It is translated as CASSPQDRGNTEAFF.

J is TRBJ1-2 and V is TRBV28; D is unclear. The germline CDR1 and CDR2 sequences are MDHEN and SYDVKM. Deletions cut 6 bases from V and 3 bases from J, with 5 bases between. This CDR3 contains 11 residues. The CDR3 DNA follows: TGTGCCAGCAGCCGGTACTATGGCTACACCTTC. Amino acids: CASSRYYGYTF.

The rearrangement joins TRBV29-1 to TRBJ2-5, with D perhaps matching TRBD2 (5 bases). The CDR3 runs 15 residues. The V gene's germline CDR1 is SQVTM and CDR2 ANQGSEA. V dropped 3 bases and J dropped 4 bases, with 18 bases sitting between them. The CDR3 sequence is CSVDSHLRAGETQYF. CDR3 bases: TGCAGCGTTGATTCCCATCTAAGGGCGGGAGAGACCCAGTACTTC.

V usage is TRBV3-1 and J usage is TRBJ2-1; maybe TRBD2 (6 bases). Trimming left V 4 bases short and J 7 bases short, with 11 bases between. Germline V gene data show CDR1 as LGHDT and CDR2 as YNNKEL (reference sequence). CDR3 length equals 13 residues. CDR3 region: CASSPYAGNEQFF. CDR3 bases: TGTGCCAGCAGCCCTTACGCGGGGAATGAGCAGTTCTTC.

The chain couples TRBV20-1 to TRBJ2-2; D not certain. Trimming pared 1 base from V and 2 bases from J, leaving 8 bases between. Germline CDR1 is DFQATT and CDR2 is SNEGSKA (reference sequence). The CDR3 spans 14 residues. This CDR3 reads CSARVHGNTGELFF. Written as DNA, the CDR3 is TGCAGTGCTAGAGTTCACGGAAACACCGGGGAGCTGTTTTTT.

This chain joins TRBV29-1 and TRBJ2-1; maybe TRBD2 (5 bases). Germline V gene lookup returns CDR1 SQVTM and CDR2 ANQGSEA. The length of the CDR3 is 13 residues. For the CDR3, the DNA is TGCAGTATTTACCTCTCGGGGTACAATGAGCAGTTCTTC. Amino acids: CSIYLSGYNEQFF.

The V and J genes are TRBV12-3 or TRBV12-4 and TRBJ1-3; no clear D gene. The CDR3 covers 14 residues. The V end was cut by 6 bases, the J end by 4 bases, with 13 bases between. Here the CDR3 reads CASRPLGVGNTIYF. The CDR3 DNA reads TGTGCCAGCAGGCCCCTCGGGGTCGGAAACACCATATATTTT.

The chain employs TRBV6-1 and TRBJ2-1, with a weak D call TRBD2 (7 bases). The V gene lost 7 bases and the J gene lost 8 bases, with 21 bases spanning the gap. Germline V gene lookup returns CDR1 MNHNS and CDR2 SASEGT. The CDR3 is 15 amino acids. The CDR3 DNA reads as TGTGCCAGCACCGAGGCGGGGGCGGTTATAGATGAGCAGTTCTTC. It specifies CASTEAGAVIDEQFF.

The rearrangement joins TRBV4-1 to TRBJ2-7; 11 bases map to TRBD2. In germline, CDR1 is MGHRA, CDR2 YSYEKL. The CDR3 runs 18 residues. Trimming removed 1 base from V and 0 bases from J; junction bases left unmatched: 8. The CDR3 loop is CASSQGASGGYGSYEQYF. For the CDR3, the DNA is TGCGCCAGCAGCCAAGGGGCTAGCGGGGGGTATGGCTCCTACGAGCAGTACTTC.

V is TRBV3-1 and J is TRBJ2-3; 8 nucleotides match TRBD2. V shed 4 bases and J 2 bases; nucleotides not matched to a gene: 8. Germline values: CDR1 LGHDT, CDR2 YNNKEL (reference sequence). There are 16 residues in the CDR3. The CDR3 protein is CASSPGVAGITDTQYF. The DNA for the CDR3 is TGTGCCAGCAGCCCGGGGGTAGCGGGAATCACAGATACGCAGTATTTT.

This clonotype was picked up one time. The J gene is TRBJ2-5, the V gene TRBV6-5; D remains unclear. Germline loops: CDR1 MNHEY, CDR2 SVGAGI. Trimming cost V 2 bases and J 2 bases, with 6 bases left between them. This CDR3 has 13 residues. CDR3 amino acids: CASSYGPQETQYF. CDR3 bases: TGTGCCAGCAGTTACGGTCCTCAAGAGACCCAGTACTTC.

The chain uses TRBV20-1 and TRBJ2-3; TRBD2 is a possible D gene (6 bases). The germline CDR1 and CDR2 sequences are DFQATT and SNEGSKA (reference sequence). The CDR3 is 11 residues long. Trimming left V 3 bases short and J 14 bases short, with 15 bases between. The CDR3: CSARLGTALYF. The CDR3 DNA follows: TGCAGTGCTAGGCTGGGGACTGCGCTGTATTTT.